Detailed here is one T cell receptor beta chain. Its matching antigen is unknown. This sample was included in a study of cytomegalovirus exposure and HLA in healthy donors. About the study: Genetic ancestry analysis placed 81% of the 300 to 500 donors that were genotyped in the Caucasian-associated cluster. General observations from the study: A later analysis showed HLA-associated TCR beta chains outstripping equally common others in clonal expansion.

In the PCR, 60 Vbeta and 13 Jbeta primers were used. Generated by immunoSEQ multiplex PCR, the TCRdb table keeps only in-frame clones and is missing some. Of approximately 110,000 clones in the sample, about 80% were seen once. This TCR was recovered from a man in his forties or fifties in good health and CMV-seropositive. The material sequenced was PBMCs.

The CDR3 loop is CASSTGQNTEAFF. The CDR3 bases are TGTGCCAGCAGCACGGGACAGAACACTGAAGCTTTCTTT. V gene TRBV9 combines with J gene TRBJ1-1; tentative D call: TRBD1 (6 bases). Trimming removed 4 bases at V and 1 base at J, with 8 bases between. Germline CDR1 SGDLS, CDR2 YYNGEE. The CDR3 is 13 residues long.